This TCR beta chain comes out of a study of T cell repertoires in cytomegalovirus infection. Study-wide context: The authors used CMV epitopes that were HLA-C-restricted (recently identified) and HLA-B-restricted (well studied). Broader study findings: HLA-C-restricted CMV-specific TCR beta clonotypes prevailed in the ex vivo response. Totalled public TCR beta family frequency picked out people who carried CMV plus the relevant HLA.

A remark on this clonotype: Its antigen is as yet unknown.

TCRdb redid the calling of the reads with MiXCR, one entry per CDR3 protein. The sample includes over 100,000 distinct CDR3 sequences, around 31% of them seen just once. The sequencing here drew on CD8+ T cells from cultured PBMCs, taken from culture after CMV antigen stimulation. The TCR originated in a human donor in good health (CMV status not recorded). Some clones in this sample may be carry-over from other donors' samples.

The CDR3 DNA reads as TGCAGTGCTAGAGTGTGGGGTAGCAGGGATAATAACTATGGCTACACCTTC. It yields the protein CSARVWGSRDNNYGYTF. V and J are TRBV20-1 and TRBJ1-2; weak D call: TRBD1 (5 bases). Germline V gene lookup returns CDR1 DFQATT and CDR2 SNEGSKA (reference sequence). Trimming left V 1 base short and J 1 base short, with 19 bases between. The CDR3 consists of 17 residues.